The present T cell receptor beta chain was sequenced within a study of beta chain features in type 1 diabetes. General study points: Researchers cautioned that cDNA sequencing could over-represent cells with high TCR expression.

This CDR3 is 12 amino acids long. V lost 0 bases, J lost 3 bases, and 0 bases lay in between. Germline V gene data show CDR1 as LNHNV and CDR2 as YYDKDF (reference sequence). What was sequenced were expressed TCRB transcripts, since all of the isolated RNA had been reverse transcribed. Assay used: immunoSEQ multiplex PCR; TCRdb lists only in-frame clones, some missing. The sample yields 450,000 to 550,000 clones, approximately 30% seen once. A remark on this clone: Antigen unknown.

The chain combines TRBV15 with TRBJ1-3; D not certain. The TCR was taken from a man younger than 35 in good health. Sequencing was carried out using naive CD4+ T cells from blood. The chain's CDR3 is CATSRDGNTIYF. The DNA of the CDR3 is TGTGCCACCAGCAGAGATGGAAACACCATATATTTT.